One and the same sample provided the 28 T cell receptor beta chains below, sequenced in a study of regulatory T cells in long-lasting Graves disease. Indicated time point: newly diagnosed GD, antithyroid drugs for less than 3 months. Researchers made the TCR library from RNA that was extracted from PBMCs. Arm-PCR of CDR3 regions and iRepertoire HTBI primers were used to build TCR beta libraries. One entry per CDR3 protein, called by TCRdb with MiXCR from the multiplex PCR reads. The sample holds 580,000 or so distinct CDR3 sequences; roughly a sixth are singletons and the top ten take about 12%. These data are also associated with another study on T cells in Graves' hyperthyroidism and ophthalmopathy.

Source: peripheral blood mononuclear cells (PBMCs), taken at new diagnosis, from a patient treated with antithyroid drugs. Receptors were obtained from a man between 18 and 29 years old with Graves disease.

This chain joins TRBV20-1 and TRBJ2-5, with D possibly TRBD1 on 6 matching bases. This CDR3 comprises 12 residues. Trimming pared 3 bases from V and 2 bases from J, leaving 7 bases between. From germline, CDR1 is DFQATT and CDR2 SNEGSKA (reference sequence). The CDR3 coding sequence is TGCAGTGCTAGTACAGGGCAAGAGACCCAGTACTTC. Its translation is CSASTGQETQYF.

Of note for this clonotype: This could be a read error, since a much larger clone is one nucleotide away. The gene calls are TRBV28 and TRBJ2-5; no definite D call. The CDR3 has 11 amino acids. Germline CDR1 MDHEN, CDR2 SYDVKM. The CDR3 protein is CACSWGETQYF. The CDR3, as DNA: TGTGCCTGCAGTTGGGGAGAGACCCAGTACTTC. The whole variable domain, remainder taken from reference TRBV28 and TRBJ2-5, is DVKVTQSSRYLVKRTGEKVFLECVQDMDHENMFWYRQDPGLGLRLIYFSYDVKMKEKGDIPEGYSVSREKKERFSLILESASTNQTSMYLCACSWGETQYFGPGTRLLVL.

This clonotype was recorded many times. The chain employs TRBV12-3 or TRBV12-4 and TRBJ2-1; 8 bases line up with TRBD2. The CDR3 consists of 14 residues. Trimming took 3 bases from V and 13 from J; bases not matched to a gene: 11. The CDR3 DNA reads TGTGCCAGCAGTTTGGTAGCGGGGTGGGGTGAACAGTTCTTC. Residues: CASSLVAGWGEQFF.

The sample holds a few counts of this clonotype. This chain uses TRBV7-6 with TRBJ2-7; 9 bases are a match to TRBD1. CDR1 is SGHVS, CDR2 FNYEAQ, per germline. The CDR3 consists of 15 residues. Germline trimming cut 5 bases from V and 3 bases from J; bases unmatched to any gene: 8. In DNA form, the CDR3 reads TGTGCCAGCAGCGATGGGACAGGGACAATCTACGAGCAGTACTTC. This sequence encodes CASSDGTGTIYEQYF. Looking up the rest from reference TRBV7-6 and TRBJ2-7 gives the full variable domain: GAGVSQSPRYKVTKRGQDVALRCDPISGHVSLYWYRQALGQGPEFLTYFNYEAQQDKSGLPNDRFSAERPEGSISTLTIQRTEQRDSAMYRCASSDGTGTIYEQYFGPGTRLTVT.

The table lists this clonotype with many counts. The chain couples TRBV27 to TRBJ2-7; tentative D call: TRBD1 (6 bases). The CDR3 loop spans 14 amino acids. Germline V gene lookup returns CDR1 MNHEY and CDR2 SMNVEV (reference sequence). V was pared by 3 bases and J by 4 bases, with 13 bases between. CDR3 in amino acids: CASSFSTGIYEQYF. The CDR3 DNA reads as TGTGCCAGCAGTTTCTCTACAGGGATTTACGAGCAGTACTTC.

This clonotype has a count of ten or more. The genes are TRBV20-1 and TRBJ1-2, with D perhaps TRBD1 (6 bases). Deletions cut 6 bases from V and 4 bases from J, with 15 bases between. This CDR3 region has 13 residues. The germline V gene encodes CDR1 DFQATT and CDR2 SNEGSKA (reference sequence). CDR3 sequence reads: CSAEFRGGYGYTF. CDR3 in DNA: TGCAGTGCCGAATTTAGGGGGGGCTATGGCTACACCTTC.

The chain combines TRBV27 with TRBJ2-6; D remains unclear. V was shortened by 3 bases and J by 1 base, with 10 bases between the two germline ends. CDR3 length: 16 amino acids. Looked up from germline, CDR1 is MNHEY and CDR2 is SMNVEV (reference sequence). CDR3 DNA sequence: TGTGCCAGCAGTTTCCTTACACCGTCTGGGGCCAACGTCCTGACTTTC. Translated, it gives CASSFLTPSGANVLTF.

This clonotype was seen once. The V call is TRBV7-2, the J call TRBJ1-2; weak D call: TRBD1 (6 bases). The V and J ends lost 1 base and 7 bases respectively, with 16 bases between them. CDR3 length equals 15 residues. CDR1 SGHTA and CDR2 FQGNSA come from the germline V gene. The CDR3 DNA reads TGTGCCAGCAGCTTAGGGTGGGGGGCGTCGGGTGGCTACACCTTC. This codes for CASSLGWGASGGYTF.

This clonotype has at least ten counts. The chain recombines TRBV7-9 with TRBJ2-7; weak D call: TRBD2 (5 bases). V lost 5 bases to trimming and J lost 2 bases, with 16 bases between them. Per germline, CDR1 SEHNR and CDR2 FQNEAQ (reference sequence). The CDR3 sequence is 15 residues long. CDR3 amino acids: CASSPTEGRAYEQYF. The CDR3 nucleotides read TGTGCCAGCAGCCCTACTGAGGGCCGGGCCTACGAGCAGTACTTC.

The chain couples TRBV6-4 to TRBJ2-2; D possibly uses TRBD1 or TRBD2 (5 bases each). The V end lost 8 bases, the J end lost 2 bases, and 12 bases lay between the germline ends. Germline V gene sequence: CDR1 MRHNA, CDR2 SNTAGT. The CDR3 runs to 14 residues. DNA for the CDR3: TGTGCCAGCCGAGCCGGGGCCAACACCGGGGAGCTGTTTTTT. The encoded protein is CASRAGANTGELFF.

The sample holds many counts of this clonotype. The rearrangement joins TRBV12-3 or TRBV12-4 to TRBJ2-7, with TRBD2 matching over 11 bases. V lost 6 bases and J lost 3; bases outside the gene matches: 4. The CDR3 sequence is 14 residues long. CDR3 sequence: CASSFGTSGYEQYF. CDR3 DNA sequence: TGTGCCAGCAGCTTCGGGACTAGCGGCTACGAGCAGTACTTC.

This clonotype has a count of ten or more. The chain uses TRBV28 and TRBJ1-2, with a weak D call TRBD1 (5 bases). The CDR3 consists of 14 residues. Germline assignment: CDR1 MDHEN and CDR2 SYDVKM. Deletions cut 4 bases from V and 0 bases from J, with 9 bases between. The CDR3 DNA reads TGTGCCAGCAGTTCGACAGCGTCTAACTATGGCTACACCTTC. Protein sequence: CASSSTASNYGYTF.

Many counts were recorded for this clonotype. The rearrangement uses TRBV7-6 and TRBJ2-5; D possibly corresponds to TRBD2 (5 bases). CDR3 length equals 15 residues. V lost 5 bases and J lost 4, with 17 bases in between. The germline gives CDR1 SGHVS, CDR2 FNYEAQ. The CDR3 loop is CASSNPWGVRETQYF. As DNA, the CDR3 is TGTGCCAGCAGCAACCCGTGGGGAGTACGAGAGACCCAGTACTTC.

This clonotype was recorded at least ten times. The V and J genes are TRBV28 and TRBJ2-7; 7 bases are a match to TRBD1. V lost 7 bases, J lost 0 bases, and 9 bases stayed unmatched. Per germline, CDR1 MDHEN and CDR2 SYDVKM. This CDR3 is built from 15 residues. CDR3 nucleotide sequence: TGTGCCAGCATCCAAGCAGGGGGAAGCTCCTACGAGCAGTACTTC. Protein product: CASIQAGGSSYEQYF.

The CDR3 nucleotides read TGCGCCAGCAGCCAAGATAACCATGAGCAGTTCTTC. Protein product: CASSQDNHEQFF. The rearrangement links TRBV4-1 to TRBJ2-5; no clear D. The DNA end is a closer match to TRBJ2-1, so the J assignment may be wrong. Germline V gene lookup returns CDR1 MGHRA and CDR2 YSYEKL. The CDR3 has 12 amino acids.

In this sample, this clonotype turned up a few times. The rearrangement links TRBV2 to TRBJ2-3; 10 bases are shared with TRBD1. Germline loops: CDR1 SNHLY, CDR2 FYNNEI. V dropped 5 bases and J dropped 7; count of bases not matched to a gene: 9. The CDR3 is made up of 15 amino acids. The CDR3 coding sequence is TGTGCCAGCAGTCAGACAGGGGGCCGGACCAATACGCAGTATTTT. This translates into CASSQTGGRTNTQYF. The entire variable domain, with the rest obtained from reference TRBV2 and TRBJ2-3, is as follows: EPEVTQTPSHQVTQMGQEVILRCVPISNHLYFYWYRQILGQKVEFLVSFYNNEISEKSEIFDDQFSVERPDGSNFTLKIRSTKLEDSAMYFCASSQTGGRTNTQYFGPGTRLTVL.

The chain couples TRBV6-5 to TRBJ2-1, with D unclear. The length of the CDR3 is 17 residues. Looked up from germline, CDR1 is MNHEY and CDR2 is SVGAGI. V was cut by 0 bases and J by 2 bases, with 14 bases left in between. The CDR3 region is CASSYSPGVSPYNEQFF. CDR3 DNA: TGTGCCAGCAGTTACTCCCCTGGCGTGAGTCCCTACAATGAGCAGTTCTTC.

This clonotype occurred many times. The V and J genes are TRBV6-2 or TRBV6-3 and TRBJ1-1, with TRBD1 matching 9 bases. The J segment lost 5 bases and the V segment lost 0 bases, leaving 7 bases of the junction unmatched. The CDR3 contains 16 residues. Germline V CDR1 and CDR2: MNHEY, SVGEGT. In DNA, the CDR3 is TGTGCCAGCAGTTACTCGACAGGGGGACTGGAAACTGAAGCTTTCTTT. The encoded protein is CASSYSTGGLETEAFF.

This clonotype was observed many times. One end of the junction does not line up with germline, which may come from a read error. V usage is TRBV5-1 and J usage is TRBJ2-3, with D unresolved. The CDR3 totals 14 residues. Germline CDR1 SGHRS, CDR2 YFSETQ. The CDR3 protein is CASSFGGYTDTQYF. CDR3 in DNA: TGTGCCAGCAGTTTCGGTGGGTACACAGATACGCAGTATTTT. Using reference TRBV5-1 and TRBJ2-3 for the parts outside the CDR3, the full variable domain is KAGVTQTPRYLIKTRGQQVTLSCSPISGHRSVSWYQQTPGQGLQFLFEYFSETQRNKGNFPGRFSGRQFSNSRSEMNVSTLELGDSALYLCASSFGGYTDTQYFGPGTRLTVL.

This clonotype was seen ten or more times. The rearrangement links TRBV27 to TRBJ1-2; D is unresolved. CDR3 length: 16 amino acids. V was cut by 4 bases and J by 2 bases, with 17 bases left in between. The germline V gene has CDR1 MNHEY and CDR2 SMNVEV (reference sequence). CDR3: CASSSRGGGLNYGYTF. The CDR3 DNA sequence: TGTGCCAGCAGTTCCCGGGGTGGCGGCCTAAACTATGGCTACACCTTC.

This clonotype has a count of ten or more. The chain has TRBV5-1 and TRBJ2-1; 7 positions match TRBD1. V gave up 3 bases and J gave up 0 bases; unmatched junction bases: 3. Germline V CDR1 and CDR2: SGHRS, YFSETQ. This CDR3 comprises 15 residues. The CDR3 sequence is CASSSGTVSYNEQFF. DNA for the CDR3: TGCGCCAGCAGCTCAGGGACAGTCTCCTACAATGAGCAGTTCTTC.

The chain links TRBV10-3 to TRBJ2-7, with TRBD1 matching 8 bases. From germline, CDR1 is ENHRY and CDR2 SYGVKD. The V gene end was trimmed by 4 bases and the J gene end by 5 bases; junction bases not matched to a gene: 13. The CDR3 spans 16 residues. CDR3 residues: CAISVDYRQGAHEQYF. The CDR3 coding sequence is TGTGCCATCAGTGTGGATTATAGGCAGGGGGCCCACGAGCAGTACTTC.

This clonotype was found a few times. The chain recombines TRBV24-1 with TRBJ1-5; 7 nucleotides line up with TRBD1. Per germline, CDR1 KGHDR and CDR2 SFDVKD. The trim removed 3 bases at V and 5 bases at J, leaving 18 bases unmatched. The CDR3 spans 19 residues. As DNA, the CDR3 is TGTGCCACCAGTGATGCTAGGGACAGTTTGATCTACCCCGATCAGCCCCAGCATTTT. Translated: CATSDARDSLIYPDQPQHF.

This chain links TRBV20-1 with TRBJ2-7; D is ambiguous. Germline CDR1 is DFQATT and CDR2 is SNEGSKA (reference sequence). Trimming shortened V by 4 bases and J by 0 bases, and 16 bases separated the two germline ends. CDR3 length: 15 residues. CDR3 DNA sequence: TGCAGTGCTACGCGTCCGGACGTCCTCTCCTACGAGCAGTACTTC. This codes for CSATRPDVLSYEQYF.

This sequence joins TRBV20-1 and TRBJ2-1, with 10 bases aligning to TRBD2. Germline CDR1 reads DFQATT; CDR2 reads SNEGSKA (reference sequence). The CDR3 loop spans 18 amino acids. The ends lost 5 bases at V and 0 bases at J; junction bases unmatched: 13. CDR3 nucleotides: TGCAGTGCTGGGGGGAAGGCTAGCGGGAGTACCTCCTACAATGAGCAGTTCTTC. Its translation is CSAGGKASGSTSYNEQFF.

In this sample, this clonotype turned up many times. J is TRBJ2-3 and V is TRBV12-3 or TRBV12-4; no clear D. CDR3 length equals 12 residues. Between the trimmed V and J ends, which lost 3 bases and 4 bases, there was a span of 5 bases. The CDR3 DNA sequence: TGTGCCAGCAGTTTTAGAGCAGATACGCAGTATTTT. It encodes CASSFRADTQYF.

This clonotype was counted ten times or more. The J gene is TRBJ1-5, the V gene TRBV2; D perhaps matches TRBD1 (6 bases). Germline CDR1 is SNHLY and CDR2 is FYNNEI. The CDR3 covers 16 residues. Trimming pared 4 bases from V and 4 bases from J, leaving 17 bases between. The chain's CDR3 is CASSASTGFRNQPQHF. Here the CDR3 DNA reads TGTGCCAGCAGTGCGAGCACAGGGTTTAGGAATCAGCCCCAGCATTTT.

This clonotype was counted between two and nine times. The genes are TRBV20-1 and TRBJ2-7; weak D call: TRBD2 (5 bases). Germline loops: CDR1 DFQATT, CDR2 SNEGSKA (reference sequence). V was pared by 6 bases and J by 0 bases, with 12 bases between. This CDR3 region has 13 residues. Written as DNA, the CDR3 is TGCAGTGCGGAAGCAGCGGTCTCCTACGAGCAGTACTTC. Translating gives CSAEAAVSYEQYF.